One T cell receptor (beta chain) is described in this entry. Its antigen is unidentified. These data originate in a study of T cell responses to AZD1222 COVID-19 vaccine. Study-level results: Repertoires in all cases were sampled only once the peak T cell response had passed. Nearly half of spike-specific TCRs reportedly target unmutated variant regions.

The length of the CDR3 is 15 residues. With V trimmed by 4 bases and J by 5 bases, 6 bases remained unmatched. Germline CDR1 reads LNHDA; CDR2 reads SQIVND (reference sequence). TCRdb's table, derived via immunoSEQ multiplex PCR, lists solely in-frame clones and lacks some. The sample holds 120,000 or so clones, 90% seen once. This chain uses TRBV19 with TRBJ1-2; 11 nucleotides match TRBD1. Sequenced material: peripheral blood, taken on day 0 of AZD1222 vaccination. The TCR sequence derives from an adult in good health. DNA for the CDR3: TGTGCCAGTAGTAACTCCGGGACAGGGGGATATGGCTACACCTTC. This encodes CASSNSGTGGYGYTF.